The 32 T cell receptor beta chains below all came from one sample that was sequenced in a study of beta chain features in type 1 diabetes. Investigators reverse transcribed all isolated RNA, so they sequenced expressed TCRB transcripts. Libraries were prepared by immunoSEQ multiplex PCR; TCRdb keeps only in-frame clonotypes and omits some of them. The table has about 250,000 clones, 13% to 15% seen once. The sequencing input was naive CD4+ T cells from blood. The receptors shown here come from a woman in her thirties or forties in good health.

The chain combines TRBV9 with TRBJ2-2; D gene unclear. V was pared by 0 bases and J by 1 base, with 13 bases between. Germline lookup yields CDR1 SGDLS and CDR2 YYNGEE. CDR3 size: 17 residues. The DNA of the CDR3 is TGTGCCAGCAGCGTAGGACATGCCTTACAGAACACCGGGGAGCTGTTTTTT. Amino acids: CASSVGHALQNTGELFF.

This clone has only a few counts. The chain carries TRBV7-9 and TRBJ1-5; 7 positions match TRBD1. The CDR3 sequence is 16 residues long. V shed 5 bases and J 4 bases; nucleotides not matched to a gene: 11. Germline lookup yields CDR1 SEHNR and CDR2 FQNEAQ (reference sequence). CDR3 nucleotides: TGTGCCAGCAGCGCACACAGGGGAGTGGAAAATCAGCCCCAGCATTTT. Its translation: CASSAHRGVENQPQHF. The whole variable domain, filled in from reference TRBV7-9 and TRBJ1-5, reads DTGVSQNPRHKITKRGQNVTFRCDPISEHNRLYWYRQTLGQGPEFLTYFQNEAQLEKSRLLSDRFSAERPKGSFSTLEIQRTEQGDSAMYLCASSAHRGVENQPQHFGDGTRLSIL.

This clone was seen only a few times. The chain recombines TRBV29-1 with TRBJ2-2; TRBD2 aligns across 7 bases. This CDR3 is 14 amino acids long. Germline V gene lookup returns CDR1 SQVTM and CDR2 ANQGSEA. J gave up 3 bases and V 5 bases, and 6 bases lay outside the gene matches. The CDR3 spells CSVRGGRDTGELFF. DNA of the CDR3: TGCAGCGTTCGCGGGGGTAGGGACACCGGGGAGCTGTTTTTT.

This clone was picked up one time. The genes are TRBV19 and TRBJ1-1; a weak D match, TRBD1 (6 bases). In germline, CDR1 is LNHDA, CDR2 SQIVND (reference sequence). Trimming removed 6 bases at V and 6 bases at J, with 23 bases between. The CDR3 is made up of 16 amino acids. The chain's CDR3 is CASRTFRDTLGSEAFF. CDR3 nucleotide sequence: TGTGCCAGTAGGACCTTCCGGGACACCCTGGGCTCTGAAGCTTTCTTT.

The chain has TRBV5-1 and TRBJ2-5; TRBD2 matches 9 bases. This CDR3 region has 15 residues. Unmatched junction bases numbered 8, after V lost 4 bases and J lost 4 bases. The germline CDR1 and CDR2 sequences are SGHRS and YFSETQ. Written as DNA, the CDR3 is TGCGCCAGCAGCGTCTTGGGGACTAGCCCAGAGACCCAGTACTTC. Encoded protein: CASSVLGTSPETQYF. The whole variable domain, remainder taken from reference TRBV5-1 and TRBJ2-5, is KAGVTQTPRYLIKTRGQQVTLSCSPISGHRSVSWYQQTPGQGLQFLFEYFSETQRNKGNFPGRFSGRQFSNSRSEMNVSTLELGDSALYLCASSVLGTSPETQYFGPGTRLLVL.

This chain uses TRBV11-2 with TRBJ1-1; D gene uncertain. V lost 6 bases and J lost 2, with 10 bases in between. Germline values: CDR1 SGHAT, CDR2 FQNNGV. This CDR3 has 13 residues. The DNA for the CDR3 is TGTGCCAGCAGTCCAGACTACAACACTGAAGCTTTCTTT. This sequence encodes CASSPDYNTEAFF.

This clone occurred a few times. The chain combines TRBV9 with TRBJ1-5, with D uncertain. Germline V lookup: CDR1 SGDLS, CDR2 YYNGEE. The length of the CDR3 is 16 residues. The V end was cut by 3 bases, the J end by 4 bases, with 17 bases between. The CDR3 DNA is TGTGCCAGCAGCGCCACCGGGTCCGGGTCGAATCAGCCCCAGCATTTT. This encodes CASSATGSGSNQPQHF.

This chain connects TRBV4-2 to TRBJ1-6, with TRBD1 as a possible D gene (6 bases). The ends were cut back, 6 bases at V and 1 base at J, with 16 bases in the middle. Per germline, CDR1 LGHNA and CDR2 YNFKEQ. The CDR3 runs to 17 residues. DNA for the CDR3: TGTGCCAGCAGTTCCGGACAGCCCGTTTCCTATAATTCACCCCTCCACTTT. Protein product: CASSSGQPVSYNSPLHF.

V usage is TRBV6-6 and J usage is TRBJ2-5; the match to TRBD2 covers 9 bases. The junction had 8 bases not matched to a gene; V was cut back by 7 bases and J by 2 bases. Germline lookup yields CDR1 MNHNY and CDR2 SVGAGI (reference sequence). The CDR3 consists of 15 residues. The CDR3: CASMSSGASQETQYF. As DNA, the CDR3 is TGTGCCAGCATGTCTAGCGGGGCGTCACAAGAGACCCAGTACTTC.

This clone was recorded many times. This chain joins TRBV13 and TRBJ2-5; no reliable D call. Germline V gene data show CDR1 as PRHDT and CDR2 as FYEKMQ (reference sequence). The CDR3 runs 16 residues. Trimming took off 1 base at V and 9 bases at J, with 21 bases between the two ends. This CDR3 reads CASSLETWPQDSAQYF. The CDR3 DNA reads as TGTGCCAGCAGCTTAGAGACGTGGCCCCAGGATTCGGCCCAGTACTTC.

The chain is built from TRBV19 and TRBJ2-2, with D unclear. The germline V gene encodes CDR1 LNHDA and CDR2 SQIVND (reference sequence). The V end lost 2 bases, the J end lost 7 bases, and 5 bases lay between the germline ends. CDR3 length: 12 residues. The CDR3 nucleotides are TGTGCCAGTAGTATAACGGGCGGGGAGCTGTTTTTT. This sequence encodes CASSITGGELFF. Supplemented by reference TRBV19 and TRBJ2-2, the full variable domain reads DGGITQSPKYLFRKEGQNVTLSCEQNLNHDAMYWYRQDPGQGLRLIYYSQIVNDFQKGDIAEGYSVSREKKESFPLTVTSAQKNPTAFYLCASSITGGELFFGEGSRLTVL.

V gene TRBV18 combines with J gene TRBJ2-7; unclear D gene. The CDR3 extends over 14 amino acids. Germline V gene sequence: CDR1 KGHSH, CDR2 LQKENI. Trimming stripped 1 base from V and 3 bases from J, with 10 bases between. The chain's CDR3 is CASSPLSRDYEQYF. For the CDR3, the DNA is TGTGCCAGCTCACCACTGTCTCGCGACTACGAGCAGTACTTC.

The chain recombines TRBV9 with TRBJ2-5; 14 bases fit TRBD2. The CDR3 contains 16 residues. J lost 2 bases, V lost 0 bases, and 0 bases had no gene match. Per the germline V gene, CDR1 is SGDLS and CDR2 is YYNGEE. The CDR3 bases are TGTGCCAGCAGCGTAGGGACTAGCGGGGGGCAAGAGACCCAGTACTTC. Protein sequence: CASSVGTSGGQETQYF.

This clone was found once. V usage is TRBV6-5 and J usage is TRBJ1-3, with D perhaps matching TRBD1 (6 bases). The CDR3 is 13 residues long. Trimming took off 5 bases at V and 4 bases at J, with 9 bases between the two ends. Germline V lookup: CDR1 MNHEY, CDR2 SVGAGI. The CDR3 sequence is CASSRDRGNTIYF. Here the CDR3 DNA reads TGTGCCAGCAGTCGCGACAGGGGAAACACCATATATTTT.

This clone was picked up a small number of times. One end of the junction varies from germline; a read error may be responsible. The chain is built from TRBV2 and TRBJ2-1; 8 bases match TRBD2. This CDR3 is 15 amino acids long. Germline values: CDR1 SNHLY, CDR2 FYNNEI. The CDR3 spells CASREGTRTGNEQFF. The CDR3 DNA reads as TGTGCCAGCAGAGAAGGGACTAGGACGGGAAATGAGCAGTTCTTC.

This clone was seen more than once but under ten times. The chain is built from TRBV5-5 and TRBJ1-5; 8 bases agree with TRBD1. The V gene end was trimmed by 4 bases and the J gene end by 9 bases; junction bases not matched to a gene: 3. The V gene's germline CDR1 is SGHKS and CDR2 YYEKEE (reference sequence). The CDR3 is 12 residues long. DNA of the CDR3: TGTGCCAGCAGCCAAGACAGGGGGCCCCAGCATTTT. Its translation: CASSQDRGPQHF. Looking up the rest from reference TRBV5-5 and TRBJ1-5 gives the full variable domain: DAGVTQSPTHLIKTRGQQVTLRCSPISGHKSVSWYQQVLGQGPQFIFQYYEKEERGRGNFPDRFSARQFPNYSSELNVNALLLGDSALYLCASSQDRGPQHFGDGTRLSIL.

The V and J genes are TRBV19 and TRBJ2-5, with a possible D match to TRBD1 (5 bases). Germline V lookup: CDR1 LNHDA, CDR2 SQIVND (reference sequence). This CDR3 is built from 13 residues. Trimming stripped 8 bases from V and 5 bases from J, with 15 bases between. CDR3 sequence: CASRRVPKETQYF. DNA for the CDR3: TGTGCCAGTCGCAGGGTTCCTAAGGAGACCCAGTACTTC.

The V gene is TRBV28, the J gene TRBJ2-7, with D possibly TRBD1 on 5 matching bases. Per germline, CDR1 MDHEN and CDR2 SYDVKM. The CDR3 is made up of 13 amino acids. The ends were cut back, 5 bases at V and 2 bases at J, with 10 bases in the middle. CDR3: CASSQDSPYEQYF. The DNA of the CDR3 is TGTGCCAGCAGTCAAGACAGCCCCTACGAGCAGTACTTC.

This chain links TRBV20-1 with TRBJ2-1; TRBD1 agrees at 8 bases. Trimming removed 6 bases from V and 8 bases from J; junction bases left unmatched: 3. The CDR3 consists of 11 residues. Germline values: CDR1 DFQATT, CDR2 SNEGSKA (reference sequence). In DNA, the CDR3 is TGCAGTGCGACGGACAGGGATGAGCAGTTCTTC. Protein: CSATDRDEQFF.

This clone was detected many times. V usage is TRBV2 and J usage is TRBJ2-4, with unresolved D. The CDR3 is 10 residues long. V was clipped by 8 bases and J by 8 bases, with 7 bases between them. CDR1 is SNHLY and CDR2 is FYNNEI in the germline V gene. In DNA, the CDR3 is TGTGCCAGCTGGCGGTACATTCAGTACTTC. Translation: CASWRYIQYF.

This clone has just a few counts. CDR3 nucleotides: TGTGCCAGCAGCCCTGACAGGGGCAATCAGCCCCAGCATTTT. Protein sequence: CASSPDRGNQPQHF. The chain couples TRBV7-2 to TRBJ1-5; 7 nucleotides match TRBD1. Germline values: CDR1 SGHTA, CDR2 FQGNSA. Trimming at V came to 5 bases and at J to 2 bases, leaving 3 bases not matched to a gene. This CDR3 has 14 amino acids.

This clone was counted a single time. The J gene is TRBJ2-7, the V gene TRBV19; TRBD1 matches 11 bases. Germline CDR1 reads LNHDA; CDR2 reads SQIVND (reference sequence). CDR3 length: 14 amino acids. J was trimmed by 2 bases and V by 4 bases; bases with no gene match: 1. The CDR3 sequence is CASSRDRGTYEQYF. The DNA of the CDR3 is TGTGCCAGTAGTAGGGACAGGGGGACCTACGAGCAGTACTTC.

Only a few counts were recorded for this clone. The chain combines TRBV5-6 with TRBJ2-3; D unresolved. CDR1 and CDR2 (germline): SGHDT, YYEEEE. The V and J ends lost 0 bases and 0 bases respectively, with 8 bases between them. This CDR3 contains 15 residues. CDR3 sequence (DNA): TGTGCCAGCAGCTTGGGTCAGTCTAGCACAGATACGCAGTATTTT. It is translated as CASSLGQSSTDTQYF.

The chain carries TRBV19 and TRBJ1-4, with 7 bases aligning to TRBD1. CDR1 and CDR2 from the germline V gene are LNHDA and SQIVND (reference sequence). The CDR3 is 16 residues long. V shed 4 bases, J shed 10 bases, and the junction held 15 bases outside the gene matches. The CDR3 coding sequence is TGTGCCAGTAGTACGGCCGGAATCCCGGGGACAGTAAAACTGTTTTTT. Encoded protein: CASSTAGIPGTVKLFF.

The V call is TRBV23-1, the J call TRBJ2-4; 7 bases are a match to TRBD1. TRBV23-1 has ORF status, its function being uncertain. This CDR3 is built from 15 residues. V was pared by 4 bases and J by 8 bases, with 11 bases of the junction left unmatched. The CDR3 DNA sequence: TGCGCCAGCAGTCTGGGGGACAGAGAGAGACACATTCAGTACTTC. It yields the protein CASSLGDRERHIQYF.

In this sample, this clone turned up a few times. V and J are TRBV9 and TRBJ1-2; TRBD1 aligns across 7 bases. Germline values: CDR1 SGDLS, CDR2 YYNGEE. V trimming: 4 bases; J trimming: 5 bases; junction bases outside the gene matches: 11. The CDR3 is 15 residues long. CDR3 region: CASSPGTANDYGYTF. DNA for the CDR3: TGTGCCAGCAGCCCAGGGACAGCAAACGATTATGGCTACACCTTC.

This clone has only a few counts. V usage is TRBV6-5 and J usage is TRBJ2-5; 7 positions agree with TRBD1. J gave up 5 bases and V 7 bases, and 7 bases lay outside the gene matches. The length of the CDR3 is 13 residues. The germline V gene encodes CDR1 MNHEY and CDR2 SVGAGI. The CDR3 here is CASTEGARETQYF. CDR3 DNA sequence: TGTGCCAGCACCGAGGGGGCGCGGGAGACCCAGTACTTC.

J is TRBJ2-3 and V is TRBV7-7, with D perhaps TRBD2 (7 bases). V lost 3 bases, J lost 4 bases, and 14 bases lay in between. The length of the CDR3 is 15 residues. The germline V gene has CDR1 SSHAT and CDR2 FNYEAQ (reference sequence). The CDR3, as DNA: TGTGCCAGCAGCTTGATCGGGGGGCCCGCAGATACGCAGTATTTT. It specifies CASSLIGGPADTQYF.

This clone appeared a few times. The chain combines TRBV23-1 with TRBJ2-1; possible D gene TRBD1, 6 bases. TRBV23-1 is reported as an ORF; its role is uncertain. CDR3 length equals 14 residues. V was shortened by 2 bases and J by 9 bases, with 14 bases between the two germline ends. DNA for the CDR3: TGCGCCAGCAGTCAAACAGGGTCTAGGGGTGAGCAGTTCTTC. The encoded protein is CASSQTGSRGEQFF.

This clone was detected a few times. V is TRBV7-2 and J is TRBJ2-1, with TRBD2 matching 12 bases. The CDR3 is 17 amino acids. J gave up 5 bases and V 1 base, and 6 bases lay outside the gene matches. Germline V gene lookup returns CDR1 SGHTA and CDR2 FQGNSA. This CDR3 is CASSLGRTSGVNNEQFF. CDR3 DNA: TGTGCCAGCAGCTTAGGCCGGACTAGCGGGGTTAACAATGAGCAGTTCTTC. The entire variable domain, with the rest obtained from reference TRBV7-2 and TRBJ2-1, is as follows: GAGVSQSPSNKVTEKGKDVELRCDPISGHTALYWYRQSLGQGLEFLIYFQGNSAPDKSGLPSDRFSAERTGGSVSTLTIQRTQQEDSAVYLCASSLGRTSGVNNEQFFGPGTRLTVL.

The chain is built from TRBV6-4 and TRBJ1-1; TRBD1 aligns across 8 bases. Trimming removed 4 bases from V and 4 bases from J; junction bases left unmatched: 5. CDR3 length equals 14 residues. Germline V gene lookup returns CDR1 MRHNA and CDR2 SNTAGT. CDR3 sequence (DNA): TGTGCCAGCAGTGTCTGGACAGGGAGCACTGAAGCTTTCTTT. This codes for CASSVWTGSTEAFF.

The genes are TRBV10-3 and TRBJ1-1; a possible D gene is TRBD1 (5 bases). The germline gives CDR1 ENHRY, CDR2 SYGVKD. The ends were cut back, 2 bases at V and 3 bases at J, with 7 bases in the middle. This CDR3 contains 13 residues. This chain's CDR3 is CAISEGGYTEAFF. Written as DNA, the CDR3 is TGTGCCATCAGTGAGGGGGGGTACACTGAAGCTTTCTTT.